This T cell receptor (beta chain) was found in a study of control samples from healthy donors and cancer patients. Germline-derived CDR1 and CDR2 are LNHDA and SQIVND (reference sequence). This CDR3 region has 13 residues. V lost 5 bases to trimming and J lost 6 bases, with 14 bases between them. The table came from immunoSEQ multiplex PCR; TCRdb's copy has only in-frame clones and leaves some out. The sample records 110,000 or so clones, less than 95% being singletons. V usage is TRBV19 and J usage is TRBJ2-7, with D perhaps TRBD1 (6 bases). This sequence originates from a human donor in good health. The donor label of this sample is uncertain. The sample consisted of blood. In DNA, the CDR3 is TGTGCCAGTAGTGCTACAGGGCTGGGCGAGCAGTACTTC. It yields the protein CASSATGLGEQYF.